Listed here is a single TCR beta chain. Its antigen remains unknown. These data come from a study of blood T cells in healthy people across ages. A second PCR of roughly 7 to 11 cycles used a sample-barcoded 5' primer and a J-beta primer mix. The template-switch adaptor was a 5' adaptor with 12 random nucleotides. It tagged each cDNA molecule. A minimum of 2.5 million CDR3-containing paired-end reads was obtained for each sample. MiXCR was run by TCRdb on the 5' RACE reads, yielding one entry per CDR3 protein. This table has about 320,000 distinct CDR3 sequences, 27% appearing once. Germline CDR1 reads ENHRY; CDR2 reads SYGVKD. The CDR3 covers 14 residues. V gave up 11 bases and J gave up 9 bases; unmatched junction bases: 16. Broader study findings: Roughly linear declines in TCR beta diversity per million T cells occurred with age.

Sequencing input: blood. The sequence was obtained from a woman aged 70 to 79 in good health. The chain carries TRBV10-3 and TRBJ2-4; 7 bases fit TRBD2. The CDR3 DNA sequence: TGTGCCGCGTCCTCTGGTCTAGCGGAGTCCATTCAGTACTTC. Its translation: CAASSGLAESIQYF.